These T cell receptor beta chains were read from a single sample in a study of T cells after yellow fever vaccination. TCRdb reanalysed the 5' RACE reads using MiXCR and keeps one entry per CDR3 protein. The sample records 250,000 to 400,000 distinct CDR3 sequences, roughly 4.3% being singletons. This specimen consisted of PBMCs, obtained 15 days after the yellow fever booster vaccination. The receptors stem from a man younger than 35 who received the YFV17D yellow fever vaccine. Both conserved end residues are part of each CDR3. Fields, in order: D gene, clone size, J gene, V gene, CDR3 DNA, CDR3 protein. The D gene is left open where the match is weak. Size tells how often a clone was seen (once, few, many) or the class of an expanded clone, and some rows leave it out.

>TRBD2|many|TRBJ2-1|TRBV9
TGTGCCAGCAGCGTCTCCGGGACTAGAGGTCTGGATGAGCAGTTCTTC
CASSVSGTRGLDEQFF
>NA|NA|TRBJ1-1|TRBV6-6
TGTGCCAGCAGTTACTTTGGGACACCTAACACTGAAGCTTTCTTT
CASSYFGTPNTEAFF
>NA|few|TRBJ2-7|TRBV20-1
TGCAGTGCTAGAGATTCGCCCGGGGGAATCTACGAGCAGTACTTC
CSARDSPGGIYEQYF
>TRBD1|many|TRBJ2-1|TRBV20-1
TGCAGTGCTCCCCGGACAGGGACTTTCTACAATGAGCAGTTCTTC
CSAPRTGTFYNEQFF
>NA|few|TRBJ2-3|TRBV2
TGTGCCAGCAGAGTAGCCAGGGGAGGCACAGATACGCAGTATTTT
CASRVARGGTDTQYF
>NA|few|TRBJ1-5|TRBV4-3
TGCGCCAGCAGCCAAGATGGAGGGGACAATCAGCCCCAGCATTTT
CASSQDGGDNQPQHF
>NA|many|TRBJ2-5|TRBV20-1
TGCAGTGCTAGAGATGCAGGGGTCCAAGAGACCCAGTACTTC
CSARDAGVQETQYF
>NA|few|TRBJ1-1|TRBV7-9
TGTGCCAGCAGAACTAACACTGAAGCTTTCTTT
CASRTNTEAFF
>NA|NA|TRBJ1-4|TRBV7-2
TGTGCCAGCAGCCCAAGACCGGACGAAGCGGAAAAACTGTTTTTT
CASSPRPDEAEKLFF
>TRBD1|many|TRBJ2-6|TRBV29-1
TGCAGCGTTGCCGGGACAGAGAGCTCTGGGGCCAACGTCCTGACTTTC
CSVAGTESSGANVLTF
>NA|many|TRBJ2-5|TRBV15
TGTGCCACCAGCAGAGATAGTAGCGGCCAAGAGACCCAGTACTTC
CATSRDSSGQETQYF
>TRBD1|many|TRBJ1-3|TRBV7-2
TGTGCCAGCAGCCTTACAGGGGAGACTGGAAACACCATATATTTT
CASSLTGETGNTIYF
>TRBD1|many|TRBJ1-2|TRBV5-1
TGCGCCAGCAGCTTGGGGACTCCGACAGGGCTGTATAACTATGGCTACACCTTC
CASSLGTPTGLYNYGYTF
>NA|NA|TRBJ1-1|TRBV18
TGTGCCAGCTCACCACCGCGCGGACAGATGAACACTGAAGCTTTCTTT
CASSPPRGQMNTEAFF
>NA|few|TRBJ2-5|TRBV20-1
TGCAGTGCTAGAAAGGGCAGGGGTATCGAGACCCAGTACTTC
CSARKGRGIETQYF
>NA|few|TRBJ2-1|TRBV7-9
TGTGCCAGCAGCTTAGGACGCCTAATTGGACGGTACAATGAGCAGTTCTTC
CASSLGRLIGRYNEQFF